This TCR beta chain was sequenced for a study of CD8 T cells in Susac syndrome. Across the study: Patients with Susac syndrome were therapy-naive, treated with corticosteroids, or treated with intravenous immunoglobulin alone when blood was collected.

In regard to this clonotype: The antigen remains undetermined.

V was clipped by 6 bases and J by 4 bases, with 15 bases between them. The CDR3 is 14 amino acids. Overall study findings and caveats: By the study's own acknowledgment, its TCR sequencing and HLA analysis included relatively few individuals.

Reverse transcription of roughly 0.45 to 1 ug RNA used random hexamers. One entry per CDR3 protein, called by TCRdb with MiXCR from the immunoSEQ multiplex PCR reads. The repertoire holds 150,000 or so distinct CDR3 sequences, with 85% to 95% as singletons. This receptor was obtained from a human donor with Susac syndrome. The V gene is TRBV12-3 or TRBV12-4, the J gene TRBJ1-1, with D possibly being TRBD1 (5 bases). Sequencing used CD4+ T cells from PBMCs. CDR3 nucleotides: TGTGCCAGCAGCGCTCGACAGCAGCTCACTGAAGCTTTCTTT. Protein sequence: CASSARQQLTEAFF.